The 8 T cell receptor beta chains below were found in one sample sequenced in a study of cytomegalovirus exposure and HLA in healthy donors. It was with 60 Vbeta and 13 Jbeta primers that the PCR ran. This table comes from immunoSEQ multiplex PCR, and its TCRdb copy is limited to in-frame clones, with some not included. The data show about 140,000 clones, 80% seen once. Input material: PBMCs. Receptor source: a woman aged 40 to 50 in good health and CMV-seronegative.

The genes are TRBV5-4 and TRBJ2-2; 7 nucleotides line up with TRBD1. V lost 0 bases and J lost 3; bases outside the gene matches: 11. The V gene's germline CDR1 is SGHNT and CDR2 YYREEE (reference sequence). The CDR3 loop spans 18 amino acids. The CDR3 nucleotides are TGTGCCAGCAGCTTGGGGGGTGAGACAGGGTGGTACACCGGGGAGCTGTTTTTT. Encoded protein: CASSLGGETGWYTGELFF. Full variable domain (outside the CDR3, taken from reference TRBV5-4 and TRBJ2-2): ETGVTQSPTHLIKTRGQQVTLRCSSQSGHNTVSWYQQALGQGPQFIFQYYREEENGRGNFPPRFSGLQFPNYSSELNVNALELDDSALYLCASSLGGETGWYTGELFFGEGSRLTVL.

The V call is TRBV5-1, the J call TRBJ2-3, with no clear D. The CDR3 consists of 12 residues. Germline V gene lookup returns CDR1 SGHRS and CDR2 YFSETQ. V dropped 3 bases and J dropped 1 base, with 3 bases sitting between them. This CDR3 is CASSSGTDTQYF. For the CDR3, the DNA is TGCGCCAGCAGCTCGGGCACAGATACGCAGTATTTT.

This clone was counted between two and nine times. The CDR3 nucleotides read TGTGCCAGCAGCTTAGGGGCAGGGGACTATGGCTACACCTTC. Encoded protein: CASSLGAGDYGYTF. V usage is TRBV11-3 and J usage is TRBJ1-2, with D possibly matching TRBD1 (6 bases). In germline, CDR1 is SGHNT, CDR2 YENEEA. This CDR3 has 14 residues. V was shortened by 1 base and J by 3 bases, with 9 bases between the two germline ends.

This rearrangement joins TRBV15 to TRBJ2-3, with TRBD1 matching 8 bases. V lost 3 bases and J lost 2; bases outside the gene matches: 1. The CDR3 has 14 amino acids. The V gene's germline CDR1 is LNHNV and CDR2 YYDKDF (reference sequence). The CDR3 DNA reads TGTGCCACCAGCAGGGACAGGGCCACAGATACGCAGTATTTT. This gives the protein CATSRDRATDTQYF.

The CDR3 DNA reads TGTGCCAGCAGCTTAGCGCTCGGACAGGGGAGGGAGCAGTACTTC. Translation: CASSLALGQGREQYF. V is TRBV7-9 and J is TRBJ2-7, with TRBD1 matching 9 bases. In germline, CDR1 is SEHNR, CDR2 FQNEAQ (reference sequence). Germline trimming cut 0 bases from V and 7 bases from J; bases unmatched to any gene: 7. The CDR3 has 15 amino acids.

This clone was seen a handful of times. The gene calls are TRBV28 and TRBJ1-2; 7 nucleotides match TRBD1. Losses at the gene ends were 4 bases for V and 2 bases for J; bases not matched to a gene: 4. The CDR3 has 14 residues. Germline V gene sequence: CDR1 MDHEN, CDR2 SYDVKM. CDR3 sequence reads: CASSSTGQNYGYTF. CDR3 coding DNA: TGTGCCAGCAGTTCCACGGGACAGAACTATGGCTACACCTTC.

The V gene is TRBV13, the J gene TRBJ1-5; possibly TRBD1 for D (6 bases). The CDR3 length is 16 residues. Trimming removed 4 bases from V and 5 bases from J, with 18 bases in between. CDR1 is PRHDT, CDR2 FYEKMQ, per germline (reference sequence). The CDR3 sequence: CASSYRRGAGDQPQHF. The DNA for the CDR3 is TGTGCCAGCAGCTACCGCCGGGGGGCGGGGGATCAGCCCCAGCATTTT.

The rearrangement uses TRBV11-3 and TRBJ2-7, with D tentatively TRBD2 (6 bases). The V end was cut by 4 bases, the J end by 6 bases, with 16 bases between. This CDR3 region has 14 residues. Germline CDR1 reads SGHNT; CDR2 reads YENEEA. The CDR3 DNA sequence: TGTGCCAGCAGCTCCCTAAGATACGGGGGCGAGCAGTACTTC. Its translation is CASSSLRYGGEQYF.